This passage covers 13 T cell receptor beta chains from one sample sequenced in a study of identical twins. TCRdb redid the calling of the 5' RACE reads with MiXCR, one entry per CDR3 protein. This sample carries about 900,000 distinct CDR3 sequences, 12% of them seen once, and the ten largest clones take around 1.6%. This sample also belongs to another study, concerning yellow fever vaccine responses in identical twins.

Sequencing was done on a sample of PBMCs. The origin of the receptors is a woman aged 18-35 years in good health.

At least ten counts were recorded for this clonotype. The chain joins TRBV20-1 to TRBJ2-5, with D perhaps matching TRBD1 (7 bases). V was pared by 6 bases and J by 1 base, with 21 bases between. Germline CDR1 DFQATT, CDR2 SNEGSKA (reference sequence). The CDR3 is 16 amino acids. The CDR3 sequence: CSAQNWRGPSQETQYF. DNA of the CDR3: TGCAGTGCCCAGAATTGGAGGGGGCCTTCCCAAGAGACCCAGTACTTC.

This clonotype was seen more than once but under ten times. The rearrangement links TRBV5-1 to TRBJ2-7, with a possible D match to TRBD1 (6 bases). This CDR3 spans 14 amino acids. Between the trimmed V and J ends, which lost 4 bases and 3 bases, there was a span of 14 bases. Germline values: CDR1 SGHRS, CDR2 YFSETQ. The CDR3, as DNA: TGCGCCAGCAGCCACCGACAGGAAGACTACGAGCAGTACTTC. This sequence encodes CASSHRQEDYEQYF.

This clonotype was found a few times. The rearrangement joins TRBV7-3 to TRBJ2-3, with D unresolved. Trimming removed 4 bases from V and 5 bases from J, with 10 bases in between. This CDR3 is 13 amino acids long. The germline gives CDR1 SGHTA, CDR2 FQGTGA. CDR3 sequence (DNA): TGTGCCAGCAGCTCGATGATCGGAGATACGCAGTATTTT. The encoded protein is CASSSMIGDTQYF.

In its sample, this clonotype was seen many times. CDR3 sequence reads: CASRGSGLLSYNEQFF. CDR3 in DNA: TGCGCCAGCAGGGGAAGCGGCTTACTCTCCTACAATGAGCAGTTCTTC. This chain links TRBV5-1 with TRBJ2-1, with D possibly being TRBD2 (5 bases). Germline-derived CDR1 and CDR2 are SGHRS and YFSETQ. V lost 5 bases and J lost 0, with 15 bases in between. This CDR3 is built from 16 residues.

The CDR3 DNA follows: TGTGCCAGCAGCTTAAAACTAGCGGGGCCCTCGGCCCAGTTCTTC. It yields the protein CASSLKLAGPSAQFF. This chain uses TRBV7-3 with TRBJ2-1; 10 nucleotides align to TRBD2. With V trimmed by 1 base and J by 13 bases, 10 bases remained unmatched. From germline, CDR1 is SGHTA and CDR2 FQGTGA. The CDR3 is 15 residues long.

In its sample, this clonotype was seen a few times. The gene calls are TRBV27 and TRBJ1-4, with D maybe TRBD1 (5 bases). CDR1 and CDR2 from the germline V gene are MNHEY and SMNVEV (reference sequence). Deletions cut 4 bases from V and 4 bases from J, with 16 bases between. This CDR3 has 16 amino acids. The CDR3 sequence is CASSSDPTALNEKLFF. The CDR3 DNA is TGTGCCAGCAGTTCTGATCCGACAGCCCTTAATGAAAAACTGTTTTTT.

Many counts were recorded for this clonotype. This chain uses TRBV20-1 with TRBJ2-3; 8 bases are shared with TRBD1. Germline V gene lookup returns CDR1 DFQATT and CDR2 SNEGSKA (reference sequence). V lost 4 bases to trimming and J lost 3 bases; unmatched junction nucleotides: 6. CDR3 length: 14 residues. CDR3 loop: CSAKRTGRTDTQYF. Written as DNA, the CDR3 is TGCAGTGCTAAGCGGACAGGGAGGACAGATACGCAGTATTTT.

In its sample, this clonotype was seen many times. The CDR3 spells CASRGGGPSSYNEQFF. The CDR3 region has the DNA TGCGCCAGCAGGGGTGGAGGGCCGAGCTCCTACAATGAGCAGTTCTTC. The chain has TRBV5-1 and TRBJ2-1; TRBD2 might be the D (6 bases). The CDR3 is 16 amino acids. V lost 5 bases, J lost 0 bases, and 15 bases lay in between. The germline V gene has CDR1 SGHRS and CDR2 YFSETQ.

This chain links TRBV5-1 with TRBJ2-2, with 12 bases matching TRBD1. Germline trimming cut 2 bases from V and 6 bases from J; bases unmatched to any gene: 8. Germline CDR1 reads SGHRS; CDR2 reads YFSETQ. CDR3 length: 17 residues. The CDR3 coding sequence is TGCGCCAGCAGCTTTCCCGGGACAGGGGGCGCAGCCGGGGAGCTGTTTTTT. Protein: CASSFPGTGGAAGELFF.

A few counts support this clonotype. This chain links TRBV20-1 with TRBJ1-6, with TRBD1 matching over 8 bases. This CDR3 spans 17 amino acids. V lost 2 bases, J lost 2 bases, and 8 bases stayed unmatched. Germline assignment: CDR1 DFQATT and CDR2 SNEGSKA (reference sequence). The CDR3 here is CSARPGGLMTYNSPLHF. Here the CDR3 DNA reads TGCAGTGCTAGACCAGGGGGCCTTATGACCTATAATTCACCCCTCCACTTT.

This clonotype turned up a few times. This chain joins TRBV27 and TRBJ2-1, with 9 bases aligning to TRBD1. The CDR3 has 16 residues. V lost 7 bases and J lost 9; bases outside the gene matches: 16. Germline CDR1 is MNHEY and CDR2 is SMNVEV (reference sequence). For the CDR3, the DNA is TGTGCCAGCACCGAACTTGGACAGGGGAAATTTGGTGAGCAGTTCTTC. This codes for CASTELGQGKFGEQFF.

This clonotype was detected only once. Relative to the germline gene, one junction end is altered; a read error may explain this. The CDR3 region is CASSRPGLAVAETQNF. CDR3 nucleotide sequence: TGCGCCAGCAGCCGACCGGGACTAGCGGTGGCAGAGACCCAGAACTTC. This chain joins TRBV4-1 and TRBJ2-5; 11 bases line up with TRBD2. CDR3 length: 16 amino acids. Looked up from germline, CDR1 is MGHRA and CDR2 is YSYEKL.

This clonotype was detected a few times. The V gene is TRBV28, the J gene TRBJ2-5, with 7 bases fitting TRBD2. The CDR3 length is 16 residues. Germline V gene sequence: CDR1 MDHEN, CDR2 SYDVKM. V lost 5 bases to trimming and J lost 1 base; unmatched junction nucleotides: 10. CDR3 DNA sequence: TGTGCCAGCAGTCTTACTGGGACTACAAGCCAAGAGACCCAGTACTTC. Its protein is CASSLTGTTSQETQYF.